The 6 T cell receptor beta chains below all came from one sample that was sequenced in a study of T cells after posttransplantation cyclophosphamide. Produced via immunoSEQ multiplex PCR; TCRdb's table is partial and in-frame only. The table includes 45,000 to 65,000 clones, 85% to 95% detected once. The sample was PBMCs. The receptor source for this set is a woman in her twenties or thirties in good health and a related stem cell transplant donor.

The V and J genes are TRBV4-1 and TRBJ2-7; 11 bases agree with TRBD1. J was trimmed by 3 bases and V by 4 bases; bases with no gene match: 8. The germline V gene encodes CDR1 MGHRA and CDR2 YSYEKL. This CDR3 has 16 amino acids. CDR3 bases: TGCGCCAGCAGCCCCACCCGGACAGGGGGCGGCTACGAGCAGTACTTC. It yields the protein CASSPTRTGGGYEQYF.

This sequence joins TRBV4-3 and TRBJ2-7; possibly TRBD1 for D (6 bases). Trimming left V 1 base short and J 1 base short, with 11 bases between. Looked up from germline, CDR1 is LGHNA and CDR2 is YSLEER. The CDR3 runs 15 residues. The CDR3 DNA reads as TGCGCCAGCAGCCAAGTACAGGGTATATCCTACGAGCAGTACTTC. Its translation is CASSQVQGISYEQYF.

This clone appeared a single time. This chain joins TRBV18 and TRBJ2-7, with a weak D call TRBD1 (6 bases). The CDR3 sequence is 14 residues long. The ends were cut back, 3 bases at V and 3 bases at J, with 12 bases in the middle. The germline gives CDR1 KGHSH, CDR2 LQKENI. CDR3 coding DNA: TGTGCCAGCTCACCGAGACAGGACCTCTACGAGCAGTACTTC. It specifies CASSPRQDLYEQYF.

The chain uses TRBV7-2 and TRBJ2-1, with D tentatively TRBD2 (6 bases). V was pared by 2 bases and J by 4 bases, with 9 bases between. Germline V CDR1 and CDR2: SGHTA, FQGNSA. This CDR3 is 14 amino acids long. CDR3 in DNA: TGTGCCAGCAGCTTAATTAGCGGATACAATGAGCAGTTCTTC. This gives the protein CASSLISGYNEQFF. The complete variable domain, with remaining parts taken from reference TRBV7-2 and TRBJ2-1, reads GAGVSQSPSNKVTEKGKDVELRCDPISGHTALYWYRQSLGQGLEFLIYFQGNSAPDKSGLPSDRFSAERTGGSVSTLTIQRTQQEDSAVYLCASSLISGYNEQFFGPGTRLTVL.

The chain carries TRBV5-8 and TRBJ1-1, with 9 bases identical to TRBD1. V shed 4 bases, J shed 4 bases, and the junction held 2 bases outside the gene matches. The CDR3 consists of 13 residues. Germline CDR1 is SGHTS and CDR2 is YDEGEE. In DNA, the CDR3 is TGTGCCAGCAGCCTGACAGGGGGCACTGAAGCTTTCTTT. It yields the protein CASSLTGGTEAFF.

The V call is TRBV5-4, the J call TRBJ1-1; D gene unclear. From germline, CDR1 is SGHNT and CDR2 YYREEE (reference sequence). V was cut by 3 bases and J by 1 base, with 13 bases left in between. This CDR3 region has 15 residues. CDR3 sequence: CASSSRHEGNTEAFF. The CDR3 bases are TGTGCCAGCAGCTCCAGACATGAGGGGAACACTGAAGCTTTCTTT.